This T cell receptor beta chain was identified in a study of cytomegalovirus exposure and HLA in healthy donors. Turning to the study itself: Researchers found that around 80% of about 400 genotyped donors fell within the Caucasian-associated ancestry cluster.

PCR employed 60 Vbeta and 13 Jbeta primers. Measured with immunoSEQ multiplex PCR; TCRdb has only the in-frame clones, and not every one. Among approximately 120,000 clones listed, over 65% were seen once. Concerning this clone: The target antigen is unknown.

Germline V CDR1 and CDR2: SGHAT, FQNNGV. J lost 6 bases, V lost 1 base, and 2 bases had no gene match. This CDR3 is built from 14 residues. General study findings and limits: V- and J-gene trimming in TCR beta was tied to a missense DCLRE1C variant by an analysis performed later.

Material: PBMCs. The J gene is TRBJ2-2, the V gene TRBV11-2, with 7 positions matching TRBD1. The sequence was obtained from a man in his late teens or twenties in good health and CMV-seronegative. The CDR3: CASSLATGAGELFF. Here the CDR3 DNA reads TGTGCCAGCAGCTTAGCCACAGGGGCCGGGGAGCTGTTTTTT.